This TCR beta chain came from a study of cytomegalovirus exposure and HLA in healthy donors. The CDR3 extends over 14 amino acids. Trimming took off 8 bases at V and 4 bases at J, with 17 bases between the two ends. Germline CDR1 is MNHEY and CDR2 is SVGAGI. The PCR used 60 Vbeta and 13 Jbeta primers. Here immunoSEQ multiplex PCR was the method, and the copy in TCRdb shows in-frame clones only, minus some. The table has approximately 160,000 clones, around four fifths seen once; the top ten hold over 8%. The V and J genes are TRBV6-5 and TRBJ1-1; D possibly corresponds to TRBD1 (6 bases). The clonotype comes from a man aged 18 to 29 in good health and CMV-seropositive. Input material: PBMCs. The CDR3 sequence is CASSLPGAGTEAFF. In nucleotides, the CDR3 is TGTGCCAGCTCGCTCCCAGGGGCGGGCACTGAAGCTTTCTTT.